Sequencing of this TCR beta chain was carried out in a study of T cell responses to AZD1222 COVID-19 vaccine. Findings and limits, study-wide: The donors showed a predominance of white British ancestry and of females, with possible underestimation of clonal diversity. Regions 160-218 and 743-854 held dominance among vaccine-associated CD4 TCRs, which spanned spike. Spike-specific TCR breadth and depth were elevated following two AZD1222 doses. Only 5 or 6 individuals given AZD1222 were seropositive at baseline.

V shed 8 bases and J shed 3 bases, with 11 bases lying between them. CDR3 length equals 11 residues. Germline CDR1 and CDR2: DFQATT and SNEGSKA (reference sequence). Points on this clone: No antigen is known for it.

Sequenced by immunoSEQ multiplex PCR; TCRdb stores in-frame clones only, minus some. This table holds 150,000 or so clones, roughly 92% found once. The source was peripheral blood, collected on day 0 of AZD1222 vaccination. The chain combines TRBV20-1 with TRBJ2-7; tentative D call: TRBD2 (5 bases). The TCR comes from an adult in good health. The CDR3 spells CSTDGDYEQYF. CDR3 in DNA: TGCAGTACCGACGGGGACTACGAGCAGTACTTC.